The sequence of this T cell receptor (beta chain) was determined in a study of blood T cell repertoires in COVID-19. The V and J ends lost 5 bases and 0 bases respectively, with 14 bases between them. Per the germline V gene, CDR1 is LNHDA and CDR2 is SQIVND (reference sequence). CDR3 length: 17 amino acids. This table comes from immunoSEQ multiplex PCR, and its TCRdb copy is limited to in-frame clones, with some not included. This sample has some 420,000 clones, with more than 80% found just once. The receptor was derived from a man aged 25 to 45 who had recovered from COVID-19. The chain recombines TRBV19 with TRBJ2-6, with D possibly matching TRBD1 (5 bases). Sequencing was performed on PBMCs or T cells enriched from blood (not recorded which). This chain's CDR3 is CASSVPGQVSGANVLTF. CDR3 bases: TGTGCCAGTAGTGTCCCCGGACAAGTCTCTGGGGCCAACGTCCTGACTTTC. The full variable domain, with the rest looked up from reference TRBV19 and TRBJ2-6, is DGGITQSPKYLFRKEGQNVTLSCEQNLNHDAMYWYRQDPGQGLRLIYYSQIVNDFQKGDIAEGYSVSREKKESFPLTVTSAQKNPTAFYLCASSVPGQVSGANVLTFGAGSRLTVL.